The next 21 T cell receptor beta chains were all read from a single sample in a study of blood T cell repertoires in COVID-19. TCRdb keeps only in-frame clones here, not all; method: immunoSEQ multiplex PCR. The top ten clones hold about 1.5% of a sample with around 130,000 clones, roughly 84% of them seen once. The sample consisted of peripheral blood. These receptors came from a man in his 60s with acute or convalescent COVID-19.

The chain combines TRBV19 with TRBJ2-7; TRBD1 matches at 9 bases. The CDR3 spans 18 residues. Germline lookup yields CDR1 LNHDA and CDR2 SQIVND (reference sequence). Trimming cost V 4 bases and J 3 bases; bases outside gene matches: 16. CDR3 in DNA: TGTGCCAGTAGTACCCATACCCAACAGGGGGCAAAATTCTACGAGCAGTACTTC. Translation: CASSTHTQQGAKFYEQYF. Using reference TRBV19 and TRBJ2-7 for the parts outside the CDR3, the full variable domain is DGGITQSPKYLFRKEGQNVTLSCEQNLNHDAMYWYRQDPGQGLRLIYYSQIVNDFQKGDIAEGYSVSREKKESFPLTVTSAQKNPTAFYLCASSTHTQQGAKFYEQYFGPGTRLTVT.

This clone showed up just once. The chain couples TRBV12-3 or TRBV12-4 to TRBJ2-1, with D maybe TRBD2 (5 bases). The CDR3 runs 12 residues. The ends were cut back, 4 bases at V and 7 bases at J, with 8 bases in the middle. DNA for the CDR3: TGTGCCAGCAGTTGGGAGAATAATGAGCAGTTCTTC. Amino acids: CASSWENNEQFF.

The chain is built from TRBV19 and TRBJ2-7, with D perhaps TRBD2 (5 bases). Germline V gene sequence: CDR1 LNHDA, CDR2 SQIVND (reference sequence). V dropped 6 bases and J dropped 5 bases, with 11 bases sitting between them. This CDR3 contains 12 residues. CDR3 amino acids: CASSSGVHEQYF. CDR3 in DNA: TGTGCCAGTAGCTCCGGGGTCCACGAGCAGTACTTC.

V is TRBV6-5 and J is TRBJ1-5; D is ambiguous. This CDR3 spans 15 amino acids. CDR1 is MNHEY, CDR2 SVGAGI, per germline. Between the trimmed V and J ends, which lost 0 bases and 5 bases, there was a span of 11 bases. The CDR3 protein is CASSYSRGGDQPQHF. The CDR3, as DNA: TGTGCCAGCAGTTACTCGCGTGGCGGGGATCAGCCCCAGCATTTT.

The CDR3 sequence: CAISESGGADTQYF. The CDR3 DNA follows: TGTGCCATCAGTGAGTCTGGGGGGGCAGATACGCAGTATTTT. The chain recombines TRBV10-3 with TRBJ2-3, with 7 positions matching TRBD2. Germline values: CDR1 ENHRY, CDR2 SYGVKD. V lost 0 bases and J lost 4; bases outside the gene matches: 1. The CDR3 has 14 residues.

The rearrangement links TRBV29-1 to TRBJ1-4; 9 nucleotides match TRBD1. J gave up 4 bases and V 4 bases, and 1 base lay outside the gene matches. This CDR3 is built from 13 residues. Germline V gene lookup returns CDR1 SQVTM and CDR2 ANQGSEA. The CDR3 is CSVGTGVNEKLFF. The CDR3 DNA follows: TGCAGCGTTGGGACAGGGGTTAATGAAAAACTGTTTTTT.

The sample holds a few counts of this clone. The J gene is TRBJ2-5, the V gene TRBV27; TRBD2 matches at 15 bases. This CDR3 region has 14 residues. V lost 5 bases and J lost 10; bases outside the gene matches: 5. CDR1 is MNHEY, CDR2 SMNVEV, per germline (reference sequence). The CDR3 region is CASSDGTSGRNQYF. The CDR3 region has the DNA TGTGCCAGCAGTGACGGGACTAGCGGGAGGAACCAGTACTTC.

The rearrangement joins TRBV5-1 to TRBJ1-2; tentatively, D is TRBD1 (5 bases). The CDR3 consists of 18 residues. Germline-derived CDR1 and CDR2 are SGHRS and YFSETQ. V was cut by 4 bases and J by 3 bases, with 25 bases left in between. CDR3 DNA: TGCGCCAGCAGCGGGGGACTCCCCTCCCCTAAATCGGACTATGGCTACACCTTC. It codes for CASSGGLPSPKSDYGYTF.

The chain has TRBV4-2 and TRBJ1-6; 8 bases align to TRBD1. This CDR3 contains 18 residues. The ends lost 0 bases at V and 6 bases at J; junction bases unmatched: 10. CDR1 and CDR2 (germline): LGHNA, YNFKEQ. CDR3 DNA sequence: TGTGCCAGCAGCCAAGAGGGGGCACAGGGGGGGCTTAATTCACCCCTCCACTTT. Residues: CASSQEGAQGGLNSPLHF.

The rearrangement links TRBV5-6 to TRBJ2-7; 9 positions agree with TRBD1. V was clipped by 4 bases and J by 3 bases; unmatched bases: 5. The CDR3 is made up of 14 amino acids. Germline CDR1 and CDR2: SGHDT and YYEEEE. The CDR3 spells CASSLWGQGYEQYF. The DNA of the CDR3 is TGTGCCAGCAGCCTGTGGGGACAGGGCTACGAGCAGTACTTC. The full variable domain, with the rest looked up from reference TRBV5-6 and TRBJ2-7, is DAGVTQSPTHLIKTRGQQVTLRCSPKSGHDTVSWYQQALGQGPQFIFQYYEEEERQRGNFPDRFSGHQFPNYSSELNVNALLLGDSALYLCASSLWGQGYEQYFGPGTRLTVT.

The chain carries TRBV19 and TRBJ2-7; D is ambiguous. Trimming left V 8 bases short and J 2 bases short, with 7 bases between. This CDR3 region has 11 residues. The germline gives CDR1 LNHDA, CDR2 SQIVND (reference sequence). The CDR3 is CASGSPYEQYF. CDR3 bases: TGTGCCAGTGGCAGTCCCTACGAGCAGTACTTC.

The CDR3 sequence is CAWSFTDSSYEQYF. DNA for the CDR3: TGTGCCTGGAGTTTCACGGACAGCTCCTACGAGCAGTACTTC. The J gene is TRBJ2-7, the V gene TRBV30; TRBD1 might be the D (6 bases). The CDR3 length is 14 residues. The V end lost 2 bases, the J end lost 0 bases, and 11 bases lay between the germline ends. The germline gives CDR1 GTSNPN, CDR2 SVGIG (reference sequence). The full variable domain, rest sourced from reference TRBV30 and TRBJ2-7, is SQTIHQWPATLVQPVGSPLSLECTVEGTSNPNLYWYRQAAGRGLQLLFYSVGIGQISSEVPQNLSASRPQDRQFILSSKKLLLSDSGFYLCAWSFTDSSYEQYFGPGTRLTVT.

This clone appeared a few times. This rearrangement joins TRBV28 to TRBJ2-7, with 8 bases aligning to TRBD2. This CDR3 is built from 14 residues. Germline CDR1 is MDHEN and CDR2 is SYDVKM. V dropped 3 bases and J dropped 4; count of bases not matched to a gene: 5. The CDR3 DNA is TGTGCCAGCAGTTTCCCGGGGGGGGCTTACGAGCAGTACTTC. This codes for CASSFPGGAYEQYF.

This chain joins TRBV19 and TRBJ2-7, with D maybe TRBD2 (7 bases). CDR3 length: 15 residues. The germline V and J ends were trimmed by 5 bases and 0 bases, with 14 bases remaining between them. CDR1 and CDR2 from the germline V gene are LNHDA and SQIVND (reference sequence). The CDR3 DNA sequence: TGTGCCAGTAGTCAAGGGGGGGGGAGCTCCTACGAGCAGTACTTC. Translation gives CASSQGGGSSYEQYF. Variable domain in full (rest from reference TRBV19 and TRBJ2-7): DGGITQSPKYLFRKEGQNVTLSCEQNLNHDAMYWYRQDPGQGLRLIYYSQIVNDFQKGDIAEGYSVSREKKESFPLTVTSAQKNPTAFYLCASSQGGGSSYEQYFGPGTRLTVT.

The CDR3 nucleotides are TGTGCCAGCAGAGGACTAAGGAACACTGAAGCTTTCTTT. Amino acids: CASRGLRNTEAFF. The chain joins TRBV2 to TRBJ1-1, with D unclear. Per germline, CDR1 SNHLY and CDR2 FYNNEI. Deletions cut 6 bases from V and 1 base from J, with 9 bases between. This CDR3 comprises 13 residues.

The chain is built from TRBV5-1 and TRBJ1-1, with D perhaps TRBD1 (6 bases). CDR1 is SGHRS and CDR2 is YFSETQ in the germline V gene. The CDR3 covers 15 residues. The V end lost 0 bases, the J end lost 7 bases, and 16 bases lay between the germline ends. In DNA form, the CDR3 reads TGCGCCAGCAGCTTGGAGGGTCAGACAGGACGTGAAGCTTTCTTT. Residues: CASSLEGQTGREAFF.

The V and J genes are TRBV5-4 and TRBJ2-3, with 9 bases fitting TRBD1. The CDR3 is 14 residues long. Germline V gives CDR1 SGHNT, CDR2 YYREEE (reference sequence). The V gene end was trimmed by 3 bases and the J gene end by 3 bases; junction bases not matched to a gene: 2. The CDR3 bases are TGTGCCAGCAGCTCAGGGACAGGGACAGATACGCAGTATTTT. It yields the protein CASSSGTGTDTQYF.

The V call is TRBV11-2, the J call TRBJ2-4; 10 nucleotides match TRBD1. Germline lookup yields CDR1 SGHAT and CDR2 FQNNGV. This CDR3 is built from 16 residues. The junction had 6 bases not matched to a gene; V was cut back by 1 base and J by 6 bases. For the CDR3, the DNA is TGTGCCAGCAGCTTAGGGGACAGGGGTATTAGAAACATTCAGTACTTC. Protein: CASSLGDRGIRNIQYF. Using reference TRBV11-2 and TRBJ2-4 for the parts outside the CDR3, the full variable domain is EAGVAQSPRYKIIEKRQSVAFWCNPISGHATLYWYQQILGQGPKLLIQFQNNGVVDDSQLPKDRFSAERLKGVDSTLKIQPAKLEDSAVYLCASSLGDRGIRNIQYFGAGTRLSVL.

The rearrangement links TRBV14 to TRBJ1-6; D not certain. Trimming took off 5 bases at V and 9 bases at J, with 17 bases between the two ends. The CDR3 is 15 amino acids. Germline assignment: CDR1 SGHDN and CDR2 FVKESK. The CDR3 DNA sequence: TGTGCCAGCAGCGATCGGTTTTTTGGTGGTTCACCCCTCCACTTT. Translated: CASSDRFFGGSPLHF.

This clone was seen only once. This rearrangement joins TRBV18 to TRBJ2-1; D may be TRBD2 (6 bases). Trimming shortened V by 0 bases and J by 0 bases, and 12 bases separated the two germline ends. This CDR3 is built from 17 residues. Germline CDR1 KGHSH, CDR2 LQKENI. Written as DNA, the CDR3 is TGTGCCAGCTCACCACCGGATAGCGGTGGCTCCTACAATGAGCAGTTCTTC. Protein sequence: CASSPPDSGGSYNEQFF. Full variable domain (rest looked up from reference TRBV18 and TRBJ2-1): NAGVMQNPRHLVRRRGQEARLRCSPMKGHSHVYWYRQLPEEGLKFMVYLQKENIIDESGMPKERFSAEFPKEGPSILRIQQVVRGDSAAYFCASSPPDSGGSYNEQFFGPGTRLTVL.

The V and J genes are TRBV30 and TRBJ2-7, with 7 bases aligning to TRBD1. V shed 4 bases and J 0 bases; nucleotides not matched to a gene: 12. CDR3 length: 16 amino acids. The germline CDR1 and CDR2 sequences are GTSNPN and SVGIG (reference sequence). DNA of the CDR3: TGTGCCTGGAACCGAGCCCGGACAGGTACCTCCTACGAGCAGTACTTC. This sequence encodes CAWNRARTGTSYEQYF.